This TCR beta chain was obtained from a study of T cell changes during pregnancy in multiple sclerosis. This CDR3 has 17 amino acids. Germline CDR1 SQVTM, CDR2 ANQGSEA. V lost 3 bases and J lost 0, with 18 bases in between. TCRdb's copy holds only in-frame clones and misses some; the assay was immunoSEQ multiplex PCR. Altogether tens of thousands of clones are present, 85% to 95% being singletons, with the ten largest covering roughly 0.67%. The source material was CD4+ T cells from peripheral blood mononuclear cells, sampled in the third trimester of pregnancy. The V and J genes are TRBV29-1 and TRBJ1-3; maybe TRBD1 (6 bases). The source is a female donor with multiple sclerosis, enrolled in a pregnancy study. The chain's CDR3 is CSVDGQGRDSSGNTIYF. The CDR3 coding sequence is TGCAGCGTTGACGGCCAGGGGAGGGATAGCTCTGGAAACACCATATATTTT.